Listed below are T cell receptor beta chains from one sample, sequenced in a study of blood T cell repertoires in COVID-19. Repertoires were generated with immunoSEQ multiplex PCR, while TCRdb's copy carries only in-frame clones and drops some. This table holds about 150,000 clones, around nine tenths found once. The specimen was peripheral blood. The receptors were gathered from a man in his 60s with active or convalescent COVID-19. CDR3s leave out the opening cysteine and the closing phenylalanine or tryptophan.

V: TRBV7-9
J: TRBJ2-1
CDR3: ASTELAGGLYNEQF

V: TRBV4-2
J: TRBJ1-1
CDR3: ASSPLDREAF

V: TRBV28
J: TRBJ1-4
CDR3: ASSTGQANEKLF

V: TRBV4-3
J: TRBJ2-1
CDR3: ASSQEGGVGYNEQF

V: TRBV28
J: TRBJ1-1
CDR3: ASRHQTGVTEAF

V: TRBV2
J: TRBJ1-2
CDR3: ASSLGQAGRIRGYT

V: TRBV3-1/TRBV3-2
J: TRBJ2-7
CDR3: ASSPTTGSYEQY

V: TRBV2
J: TRBJ2-7
CDR3: ASSFLDRQQQY

V: TRBV7-6
J: TRBJ2-5
CDR3: ASSSPAGGETQY

V: TRBV5-5
J: TRBJ2-1
CDR3: ASSLGQIYNEQF

V: TRBV18
J: TRBJ1-5
CDR3: ASSNTGYQPQH

V: TRBV6-5
J: TRBJ1-5
CDR3: ASKGTGYNQPQH

V: TRBV11-3
J: TRBJ2-3
CDR3: ASSLNGGTDTQY

V: TRBV28
J: TRBJ1-1
CDR3: ASMRGLSGTEAF

V: TRBV9
J: TRBJ1-6
CDR3: ASSVATGGGSPLH

V: TRBV7-9
J: TRBJ2-3
CDR3: ASSPKDYTDTQY

V: TRBV5-8
J: TRBJ1-5
CDR3: ASSPVSPPDQPQH

V: TRBV4-3
J: TRBJ1-2
CDR3: ASSLTGQGAGYT

V: TRBV3-1/TRBV3-2
J: TRBJ1-5
CDR3: ASSQGQYNQPQH

V: TRBV19
J: TRBJ1-5
CDR3: ASSRTDNQPQH

V: TRBV10-3
J: TRBJ2-7
CDR3: AISESGRQGGNEQY

V: TRBV11-2
J: TRBJ1-1
CDR3: ASSLQGMGTEAF

V: TRBV5-5
J: TRBJ1-4
CDR3: ASSEPPRAATNEKLF

V: TRBV11-3
J: TRBJ1-4
CDR3: ASSSIYTPLEEKLF

V: TRBV15
J: TRBJ2-1
CDR3: ATSRSPGDEQF

V: TRBV28
J: TRBJ1-2
CDR3: ASSSPGTGGLSYGYT

V: TRBV7-2
J: TRBJ1-1
CDR3: ASSLVQIDMNTEAF

V: TRBV9
J: TRBJ2-6
CDR3: ASSGRTSEVLT

V: TRBV3-1/TRBV3-2
J: TRBJ2-5
CDR3: ASSLKAGTSVLYQETQY

V: TRBV3-1/TRBV3-2
J: TRBJ2-3
CDR3: ASSQGRVGTQY

V: TRBV28
J: TRBJ1-3
CDR3: ASIPSAPGTTGNTIY

V: TRBV3-1/TRBV3-2
J: TRBJ2-7
CDR3: ASSQGWTGEQY

V: TRBV4-2
J: TRBJ2-3
CDR3: ASSQDHRGGGTDTQY

V: TRBV5-4
J: TRBJ2-3
CDR3: ASSPRTGTDTQY

V: TRBV2
J: TRBJ1-2
CDR3: ASYGEYGYT

V: TRBV24-1
J: TRBJ1-2
CDR3: ATSRGNDYT

V: TRBV11-2
J: TRBJ2-3
CDR3: ASSLGASGRSTDTQY

V: TRBV11-2
J: TRBJ1-1
CDR3: ASSFRDIDTEAF

V: TRBV4-1
J: TRBJ1-3
CDR3: ASSQGQGNSGNTIY

V: TRBV2
J: TRBJ2-1
CDR3: ASSVGTSGSQQF

V: TRBV7-3
J: TRBJ2-5
CDR3: ASSLGLAGVETQY

V: TRBV5-4
J: TRBJ1-1
CDR3: ASSLGGKNTEAF

V: TRBV25-1
J: TRBJ2-1
CDR3: ASSADYPNNEQF

V: TRBV19
J: TRBJ2-1
CDR3: ASSIGLIASYNEQF

V: TRBV5-1
J: TRBJ2-7
CDR3: ASSLRGESLSYEQY

V: TRBV4-1
J: TRBJ2-4
CDR3: ASREQILAKNIQY

V: TRBV6-5
J: TRBJ2-3
CDR3: ASSLALPADTQY

V: TRBV10-3
J: TRBJ2-1
CDR3: AISEDREFIEQF

V: TRBV30
J: TRBJ1-6
CDR3: AWSKGPTGGYNSPLH

V: TRBV11-2
J: TRBJ2-3
CDR3: ASSGHTSGRTDTQY

V: TRBV19
J: TRBJ1-2
CDR3: ASRLSRGYGYT

V: TRBV3-1/TRBV3-2
J: TRBJ1-4
CDR3: ASSLRQGGEKLF